A selection of T cell receptor beta chains follows, all from one sample in a study of blood T cell repertoires in COVID-19. Profiled with immunoSEQ multiplex PCR; TCRdb holds only in-frame clones, not every one. The sample holds about 220,000 clones, 84% seen once. The sequencing sample was made of PBMCs or T cells enriched from blood (not recorded which). The receptors originated from a woman in her 40s who had recovered from COVID-19. The CDR3 runs from the conserved cysteine through the conserved F or W. The D gene is left open where the match is weak.

d_call | v_call | cdr3_aa
. | TRBV27 | CASSLSLVSDTQYF
TRBD2 | TRBV11-2 | CASSHSGLAGAGEQFF
. | TRBV14 | CASSQLRARTSGYTF
TRBD2 | TRBV2 | CASSGGLAGVSDEQFF
TRBD1 | TRBV2 | CASLGMGLGDSYGYTF
. | TRBV2 | CASSLETQYEQYF
TRBD1 | TRBV27 | CASRRQGDTGELFF
. | TRBV19 | CASNGAGYTGELFF
. | TRBV7-8 | CASSLWGLQSSYEQYF
TRBD1 | TRBV28 | CASRGGQYIEKLFF
TRBD1 | TRBV7-9 | CASSPYGTGEVGYTF
. | TRBV4-2 | CASSQRGYTEAFF
. | TRBV15 | CATSRGGQLENEAFF
. | TRBV20-1 | CSASVLAPGEQYF
TRBD1 | TRBV24-1 | CATSDIGQGAETQYF
. | TRBV15 | CATSEGGFGTDTQYF
. | TRBV2 | CASSAQGYEQFF
TRBD1 | TRBV2 | CASLRDRGNQPQHF
TRBD1 | TRBV15 | CATSEQGSAYEQYF
. | TRBV20-1 | CSASFRINYGYTF
TRBD1 | TRBV28 | CASSPMGQGWQPQHF
. | TRBV30 | CAWSQGQSSGNTIYF
. | TRBV11-2 | CASRSGEDSNYGYTF
TRBD2 | TRBV4-2 | CASSQGISGSGYNEQFF
TRBD1 | TRBV7-9 | CASSSGTGVNQPQHF
TRBD1 | TRBV7-9 | CASSHLTGGDEKLFF
. | TRBV30 | CAWKDRYSGNTIYF
TRBD2 | TRBV28 | CASSFQREGTDTQYF
TRBD2 | TRBV28 | CASSLLAGDVDEQFF
. | TRBV20-1 | CSANTNYGYTF
. | TRBV28 | CASNLRGRGSSPLHF
. | TRBV10-1 | CASSESATDTQYF
. | TRBV27 | CASSFSLNTGELFF
. | TRBV29-1 | CSGSGYEAFF
. | TRBV3-1/TRBV3-2 | CASSLRGGNEQFF
. | TRBV9 | CASSVNVGGETQYF
. | TRBV11-2 | CASSLVGTPNRFSPLHF
. | TRBV7-2 | CASSPNRVVTEAFF
. | TRBV2 | CASSLEGSMTNEKLFF
TRBD2 | TRBV19 | CASSWGLAGSTDTQYF
. | TRBV10-3 | CAIRRGSTDTQYF
TRBD1 | TRBV15 | CATSRGGQGGQETQYF
. | TRBV3-1/TRBV3-2 | CASSPTGEGNGYTF
. | TRBV25-1 | CASSPARPDLDGYTF
. | TRBV3-1/TRBV3-2 | CASSRGFF
TRBD1 | TRBV28 | CASRGAYRGLEKLFF
. | TRBV7-8 | CASSLPGTEAFF
. | TRBV11-1 | CASSPGGADTGELFF
. | TRBV20-1 | CSASKGAPLNEQFF
. | TRBV27 | CASSRGSLGGNEQFF
TRBD1 | TRBV11-3 | CASSTGTVNSPLHF
TRBD1 | TRBV30 | CAWRGDRGLFAFF
TRBD1 | TRBV5-6 | CASSLRAGGQTQYF
TRBD2 | TRBV6-5 | CASSYRGTKADTQYF